This TCR beta chain was documented in a study of beta chain features in type 1 diabetes. Trimming removed 6 bases at V and 6 bases at J, with 13 bases between. This CDR3 has 13 residues. CDR1 and CDR2 from the germline V gene are MDHEN and SYDVKM. Investigators reverse transcribed all isolated RNA, so they sequenced expressed TCRB transcripts. Generated by immunoSEQ multiplex PCR, the TCRdb table keeps only in-frame clones and is missing some. The sample includes 450,000 to 600,000 clones, around 30% of them seen just once. The rearrangement links TRBV28 to TRBJ2-3, with a weak D call TRBD1 (5 bases). The origin of this receptor is a man aged 18 to 30 in good health. Sequenced input: naive CD4+ T cells from blood. CDR3 in amino acids: CASSPPPGDTQYF. DNA for the CDR3: TGTGCCAGCAGCCCCCCGCCAGGGGATACGCAGTATTTT.